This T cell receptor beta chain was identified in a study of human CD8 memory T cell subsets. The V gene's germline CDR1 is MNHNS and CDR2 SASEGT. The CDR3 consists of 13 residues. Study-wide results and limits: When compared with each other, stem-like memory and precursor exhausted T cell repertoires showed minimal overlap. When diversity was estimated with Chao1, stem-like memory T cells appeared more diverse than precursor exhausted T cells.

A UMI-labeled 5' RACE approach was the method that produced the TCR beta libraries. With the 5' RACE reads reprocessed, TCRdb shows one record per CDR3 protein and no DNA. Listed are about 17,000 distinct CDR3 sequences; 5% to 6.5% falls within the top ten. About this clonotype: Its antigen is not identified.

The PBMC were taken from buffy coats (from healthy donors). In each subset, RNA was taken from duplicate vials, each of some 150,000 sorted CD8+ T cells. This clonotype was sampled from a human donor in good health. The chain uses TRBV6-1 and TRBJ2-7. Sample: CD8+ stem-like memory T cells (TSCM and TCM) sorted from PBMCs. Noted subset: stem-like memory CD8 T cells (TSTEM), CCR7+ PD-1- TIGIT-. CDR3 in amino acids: CASSSRSYYEQYF.